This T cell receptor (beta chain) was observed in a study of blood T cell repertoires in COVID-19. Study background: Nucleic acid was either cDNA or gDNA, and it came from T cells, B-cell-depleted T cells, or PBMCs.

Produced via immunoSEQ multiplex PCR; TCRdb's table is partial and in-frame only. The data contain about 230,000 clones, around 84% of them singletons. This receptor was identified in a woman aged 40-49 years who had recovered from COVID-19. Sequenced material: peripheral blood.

CDR3 in amino acids: CASSQGVAGVYSYEQYF. The DNA of the CDR3 is TGTGCCAGCAGCCAAGGAGTCGCGGGGGTTTACTCCTACGAGCAGTACTTC. The chain uses TRBV4-2 and TRBJ2-7, with 7 bases identical to TRBD2. There are 17 residues in the CDR3. In germline, CDR1 is LGHNA, CDR2 YNFKEQ. V gave up 1 base and J gave up 0 bases; unmatched junction bases: 9.